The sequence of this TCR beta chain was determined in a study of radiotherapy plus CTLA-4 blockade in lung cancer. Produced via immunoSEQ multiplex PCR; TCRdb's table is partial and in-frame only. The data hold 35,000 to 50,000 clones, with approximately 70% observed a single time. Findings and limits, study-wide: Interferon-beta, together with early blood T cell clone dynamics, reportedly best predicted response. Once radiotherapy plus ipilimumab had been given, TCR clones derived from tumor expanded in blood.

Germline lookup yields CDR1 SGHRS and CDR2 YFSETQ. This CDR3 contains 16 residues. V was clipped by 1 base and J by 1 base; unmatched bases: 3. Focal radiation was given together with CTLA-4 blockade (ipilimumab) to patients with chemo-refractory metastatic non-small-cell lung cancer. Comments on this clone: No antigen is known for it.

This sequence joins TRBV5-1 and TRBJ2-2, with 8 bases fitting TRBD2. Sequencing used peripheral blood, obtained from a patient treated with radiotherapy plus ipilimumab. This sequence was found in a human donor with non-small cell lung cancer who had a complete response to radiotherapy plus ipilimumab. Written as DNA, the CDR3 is TGCGCCAGCAGCTTGCCACTAGCGGAGAACACCGGGGAGCTGTTTTTT. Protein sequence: CASSLPLAENTGELFF.